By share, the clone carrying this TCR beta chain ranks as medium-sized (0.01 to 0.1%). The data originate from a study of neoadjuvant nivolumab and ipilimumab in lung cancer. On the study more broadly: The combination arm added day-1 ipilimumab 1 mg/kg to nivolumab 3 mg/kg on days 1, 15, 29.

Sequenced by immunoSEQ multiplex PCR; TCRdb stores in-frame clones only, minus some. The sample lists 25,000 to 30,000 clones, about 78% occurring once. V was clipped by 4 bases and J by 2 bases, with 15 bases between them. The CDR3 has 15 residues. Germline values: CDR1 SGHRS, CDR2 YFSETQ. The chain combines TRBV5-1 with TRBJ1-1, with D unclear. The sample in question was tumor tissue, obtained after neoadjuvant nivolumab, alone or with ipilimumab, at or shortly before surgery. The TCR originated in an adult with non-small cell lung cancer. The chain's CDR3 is CASSDGDWSNTEAFF. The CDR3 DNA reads TGCGCCAGCAGCGATGGAGACTGGTCCAACACTGAAGCTTTCTTT. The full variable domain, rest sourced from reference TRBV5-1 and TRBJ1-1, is KAGVTQTPRYLIKTRGQQVTLSCSPISGHRSVSWYQQTPGQGLQFLFEYFSETQRNKGNFPGRFSGRQFSNSRSEMNVSTLELGDSALYLCASSDGDWSNTEAFFGQGTRLTVV.